These T cell receptor beta chains were read from a single sample in a study of beta chain features in type 1 diabetes. The protocol was immunoSEQ multiplex PCR, while the TCRdb copy is restricted to in-frame clones and leaves out a portion. The data contain some 350,000 clones, about 13% of them seen just once; the ten biggest clones take up about 0.016%. The sequencing sample was made of naive CD4+ T cells from blood. These receptors originate from a woman aged 18-30 years with type 1 diabetes. Both conserved end residues are part of each CDR3. The D gene is left open where the match is weak. Only part of the rows carry a size: once, few, many, or a class if the clone is expanded.

V gene: TRBV9
clone size: few
J gene: TRBJ2-1
D gene: -
CDR3 DNA: TGTGCCAGCAGCGCGAATGGACTTTCCTACAATGAGCAGTTCTTC
CDR3 protein: CASSANGLSYNEQFF

V gene: TRBV5-1
clone size: few
J gene: TRBJ1-1
D gene: -
CDR3 DNA: TGCGCCAGCAGCTCCCCCAGTTCGGGTACTGAAGCTTTCTTT
CDR3 protein: CASSSPSSGTEAFF

V gene: TRBV15
clone size: -
J gene: TRBJ2-1
D gene: TRBD2
CDR3 DNA: TGTGCCACCAAAGGACTAGCGGGAGGCAATGAGCAGTTCTTC
CDR3 protein: CATKGLAGGNEQFF

V gene: TRBV7-9
clone size: -
J gene: TRBJ2-1
D gene: TRBD1
CDR3 DNA: TGTGCCAGCAGCTTAGGGACAGGGCTTGGCAATGAGCAGTTCTTC
CDR3 protein: CASSLGTGLGNEQFF

V gene: TRBV7-9
clone size: few
J gene: TRBJ2-1
D gene: -
CDR3 DNA: TGTGCCAGCAGCCCGCAGGGCCGCGACGAGCAGTTCTTC
CDR3 protein: CASSPQGRDEQFF

V gene: TRBV19
clone size: -
J gene: TRBJ2-2
D gene: -
CDR3 DNA: TGTGCCAGTAGTATTTGGGGACACGGGAACACCGGGGAGCTGTTTTTT
CDR3 protein: CASSIWGHGNTGELFF

V gene: TRBV27
clone size: few
J gene: TRBJ2-5
D gene: -
CDR3 DNA: TGTGCCAGCAGTTTTGGAGGAACACAAGAGACCCAGTACTTC
CDR3 protein: CASSFGGTQETQYF

V gene: TRBV29-1
clone size: few
J gene: TRBJ2-3
D gene: -
CDR3 DNA: TGCAGCGTCACTTTATCGGCAGATACGCAGTATTTT
CDR3 protein: CSVTLSADTQYF

V gene: TRBV20-1
clone size: -
J gene: TRBJ1-2
D gene: -
CDR3 DNA: TGCAGTGGACAGAACTATGGCTACACCTTC
CDR3 protein: CSGQNYGYTF

V gene: TRBV2
clone size: few
J gene: TRBJ2-2
D gene: -
CDR3 DNA: TGTGCCAGCAGTGAGAGGGACACCGGGGAGCTGTTTTTT
CDR3 protein: CASSERDTGELFF

V gene: TRBV7-9
clone size: -
J gene: TRBJ2-1
D gene: -
CDR3 DNA: TGTGCCAGCAGCCCCTGGAGGACCTTATACAATGAGCAGTTCTTC
CDR3 protein: CASSPWRTLYNEQFF

V gene: TRBV7-2
clone size: few
J gene: TRBJ2-1
D gene: -
CDR3 DNA: TGTGCCAGCAGCAAACCGGGGAGCTCCTACAATGAGCAGTTCTTC
CDR3 protein: CASSKPGSSYNEQFF

V gene: TRBV18
clone size: few
J gene: TRBJ1-2
D gene: TRBD1
CDR3 DNA: TGTGCCAGCTCACAAGGACAGGGCGGAGGCTACACCTTC
CDR3 protein: CASSQGQGGGYTF

V gene: TRBV4-1
clone size: few
J gene: TRBJ1-1
D gene: -
CDR3 DNA: TGCGCCAGCAGCCAAGAGTCCAGGTCAGCGAACACTGAAGCTTTCTTT
CDR3 protein: CASSQESRSANTEAFF

V gene: TRBV7-2
clone size: few
J gene: TRBJ2-1
D gene: -
CDR3 DNA: TGTGCCAGCAGCACCTCTAGGAACAATGAGCAGTTCTTC
CDR3 protein: CASSTSRNNEQFF

V gene: TRBV27
clone size: few
J gene: TRBJ2-7
D gene: TRBD1
CDR3 DNA: TGTGCCAGCAGTCCCCGGACAGGGGGCACCTACGAGCAGTACTTC
CDR3 protein: CASSPRTGGTYEQYF

V gene: TRBV6-5
clone size: -
J gene: TRBJ1-1
D gene: TRBD1
CDR3 DNA: TGTGCCAGCACTAAGACAGGGAACTTGAACACTGAAGCTTTCTTT
CDR3 protein: CASTKTGNLNTEAFF

V gene: TRBV25-1
clone size: few
J gene: TRBJ2-5
D gene: TRBD1
CDR3 DNA: TGTGCCAGCAGTGACGACAGGGGGGGAGAGACCCAGTACTTC
CDR3 protein: CASSDDRGGETQYF

V gene: TRBV30
clone size: -
J gene: TRBJ1-4
D gene: -
CDR3 DNA: TGTGCCTGGAGTGTACAAGGGGCTAATGAAAAACTGTTTTTT
CDR3 protein: CAWSVQGANEKLFF

V gene: TRBV13
clone size: few
J gene: TRBJ2-1
D gene: TRBD2
CDR3 DNA: TGTGCCAGCAGCTCCCTAGCGGGAGGGCCCTACAATGAGCAGTTCTTC
CDR3 protein: CASSSLAGGPYNEQFF

V gene: TRBV5-1
clone size: -
J gene: TRBJ2-5
D gene: TRBD2
CDR3 DNA: TGCGCCAGCAGCTTGGGGCCCCGGGGGGTTCTGAAGACCCAGTACTTC
CDR3 protein: CASSLGPRGVLKTQYF

V gene: TRBV11-2
clone size: -
J gene: TRBJ2-7
D gene: TRBD1
CDR3 DNA: TGTGCCAGCAGCTTAGAGGGGACAGCCTACGAGCAGTACTTC
CDR3 protein: CASSLEGTAYEQYF

V gene: TRBV7-2
clone size: -
J gene: TRBJ2-1
D gene: -
CDR3 DNA: TGTGCCAGCAGCGACGCCGGGACTAGGGGGCACAATGAGCAGTTCTTC
CDR3 protein: CASSDAGTRGHNEQFF

V gene: TRBV27
clone size: -
J gene: TRBJ2-7
D gene: TRBD2
CDR3 DNA: TGTGCCAGCAGTACCAAGGCGCCTAGCGGAAAGGCCTACGAGCAGTACTTC
CDR3 protein: CASSTKAPSGKAYEQYF

V gene: TRBV28
clone size: -
J gene: TRBJ2-1
D gene: -
CDR3 DNA: TGTGCCAGCAGTGAGGGGGGGAGCTCCTACAATGAGCAGTTCTTC
CDR3 protein: CASSEGGSSYNEQFF

V gene: TRBV2
clone size: -
J gene: TRBJ2-3
D gene: -
CDR3 DNA: TGTGCCAGCAGTGAAGAAGTCCGAGCGATGGGTAGCACAGATACGCAGTATTTT
CDR3 protein: CASSEEVRAMGSTDTQYF

V gene: TRBV11-2
clone size: -
J gene: TRBJ2-6
D gene: -
CDR3 DNA: TGTGCCAGCAGCTTAGTTTCCTTAGCTGGGGCCAACGTCCTGACTTTC
CDR3 protein: CASSLVSLAGANVLTF

V gene: TRBV18
clone size: -
J gene: TRBJ1-5
D gene: TRBD1
CDR3 DNA: TGTGCCAGCTCACCTGGGACAGGAGATCAGCCCCAGCATTTT
CDR3 protein: CASSPGTGDQPQHF

V gene: TRBV7-2
clone size: -
J gene: TRBJ1-1
D gene: -
CDR3 DNA: TGTGCCAGCAGCTCAGGGCCCTCTAACACTGAAGCTTTCTTT
CDR3 protein: CASSSGPSNTEAFF

V gene: TRBV25-1
clone size: few
J gene: TRBJ1-1
D gene: -
CDR3 DNA: TGTGCCAGCAGTGACTGGACGAGGGCTTTAGGGGCTTTCTTT
CDR3 protein: CASSDWTRALGAFF

V gene: TRBV9
clone size: few
J gene: TRBJ1-3
D gene: -
CDR3 DNA: TGTGCCAGCAGCGCCAACGTGAGTCCCTCTGGAAACACCATATATTTT
CDR3 protein: CASSANVSPSGNTIYF

V gene: TRBV7-2
clone size: few
J gene: TRBJ1-5
D gene: -
CDR3 DNA: TGTGCCAGCAGGCAGGGGAGACAGCCCCAGCATTTT
CDR3 protein: CASRQGRQPQHF

V gene: TRBV5-1
clone size: -
J gene: TRBJ2-2
D gene: TRBD1
CDR3 DNA: TGCGCCAGCAGCCTTGGACAGGGGTGGACCGGGGAGCTGTTTTTT
CDR3 protein: CASSLGQGWTGELFF

V gene: TRBV10-3
clone size: -
J gene: TRBJ2-1
D gene: TRBD2
CDR3 DNA: TGTGCCATCAGTGAGACTAGCGGGAGGGCTGGCTACAATGAGCAGTTCTTC
CDR3 protein: CAISETSGRAGYNEQFF

V gene: TRBV10-3
clone size: -
J gene: TRBJ2-2
D gene: TRBD1
CDR3 DNA: TGTGCCATCAGTAAACAGGGGACCACCGGGGAGCTGTTTTTT
CDR3 protein: CAISKQGTTGELFF

V gene: TRBV21-1
clone size: -
J gene: TRBJ2-5
D gene: -
CDR3 DNA: TGTGCCAGCAGCGCCCTGGCCACTGAGGCCCAGTACTTC
CDR3 protein: CASSALATEAQYF

V gene: TRBV2
clone size: few
J gene: TRBJ1-2
D gene: -
CDR3 DNA: TGTGCCAGCAGGGCCCAGGGAGGATCTGGCTACACCTTC
CDR3 protein: CASRAQGGSGYTF

V gene: TRBV11-2
clone size: few
J gene: TRBJ1-4
D gene: -
CDR3 DNA: TGTGCCAGCAGCCAGAGCCCCCTCGGGAGTGAAAAACTGTTTTTT
CDR3 protein: CASSQSPLGSEKLFF

V gene: TRBV14
clone size: -
J gene: TRBJ2-1
D gene: TRBD2
CDR3 DNA: TGTGCCAGCAGCCAAGAGACTAGCCGCAATGAGCAGTTCTTC
CDR3 protein: CASSQETSRNEQFF

V gene: TRBV27
clone size: -
J gene: TRBJ2-2
D gene: -
CDR3 DNA: TGTGCCAGCAGTGAGAGGACAGTATCCACCGGGGAGCTGTTTTTT
CDR3 protein: CASSERTVSTGELFF

V gene: TRBV5-1
clone size: -
J gene: TRBJ2-3
D gene: -
CDR3 DNA: TGCGCCAGCAGCCCGGCAGGGAGGTCGACAGATACGCAGTATTTT
CDR3 protein: CASSPAGRSTDTQYF

V gene: TRBV19
clone size: -
J gene: TRBJ2-7
D gene: -
CDR3 DNA: TGTGCCAGTAGTATGCAGACAGATCCGTCCTACGAGCAGTACTTC
CDR3 protein: CASSMQTDPSYEQYF

V gene: TRBV9
clone size: -
J gene: TRBJ2-5
D gene: -
CDR3 DNA: TGTGCCAGCAGCCCCCGGACCCAGGGGATCTGGGAGACCCAGTACTTC
CDR3 protein: CASSPRTQGIWETQYF

V gene: TRBV7-2
clone size: few
J gene: TRBJ2-2
D gene: TRBD2
CDR3 DNA: TGTGCCAGCAGCTCGGGACTAGCGGGAGGGCGGTCCGGGGAGCTGTTTTTT
CDR3 protein: CASSSGLAGGRSGELFF

V gene: TRBV30
clone size: few
J gene: TRBJ2-1
D gene: TRBD2
CDR3 DNA: TGTGCCTGGAGCGCCCTGGCGGGAGCGGTCAATGAGCAGTTCTTC
CDR3 protein: CAWSALAGAVNEQFF

V gene: TRBV27
clone size: few
J gene: TRBJ2-7
D gene: -
CDR3 DNA: TGTGCCAGCAGTTTATACCCCCCCCAAGCGGGTACAAGGAACGAGCAGTACTTC
CDR3 protein: CASSLYPPQAGTRNEQYF

V gene: TRBV9
clone size: few
J gene: TRBJ2-7
D gene: TRBD2
CDR3 DNA: TGTGCCAGCAGCGTAGGATGGCGGACTAGTGTAGACGAGCAGTACTTC
CDR3 protein: CASSVGWRTSVDEQYF

V gene: TRBV5-1
clone size: -
J gene: TRBJ2-1
D gene: -
CDR3 DNA: TGCGCCAGCAGCTTGTCGGACAGTTACAATGAGCAGTTCTTC
CDR3 protein: CASSLSDSYNEQFF

V gene: TRBV7-9
clone size: many
J gene: TRBJ2-1
D gene: -
CDR3 DNA: TGTGCCAGCACCCTCGGCGCCGGGAATGAGCAGTTCTTC
CDR3 protein: CASTLGAGNEQFF

V gene: TRBV7-6
clone size: few
J gene: TRBJ2-1
D gene: -
CDR3 DNA: TGTGCCAGCAGCCCGTTGGGAAGCGGCACCTACAATGAGCAGTTCTTC
CDR3 protein: CASSPLGSGTYNEQFF

V gene: TRBV5-1
clone size: few
J gene: TRBJ2-1
D gene: TRBD1
CDR3 DNA: TGCGCCAGCAGATCAACACCGGGACAGGGCCACAATGAGCAGTTCTTC
CDR3 protein: CASRSTPGQGHNEQFF